The TCR beta chain under discussion was sequenced for a study of blood T cells in healthy people across ages. Germline V CDR1 and CDR2: SGHKS, YYEKEE (reference sequence). With 5 bases removed from V and 4 bases from J, the gap between germline ends came to 12 bases. This CDR3 has 13 residues. Next came a second PCR, run for about 7 to 12 cycles, which used a sample-barcoded 5' primer along with a J-beta primer mix. Each cDNA molecule was tagged by a template-switch adaptor that had 12 random nucleotides. Each CDR3 protein gets one entry after TCRdb re-called the 5' RACE reads with MiXCR. The repertoire holds roughly 1.7 million distinct CDR3 sequences, roughly 30% seen once, with around 11% in the top ten. A remark on this clonotype: Its antigen is not identified.

Researchers collected 9 to 10 milliliters of peripheral blood from every single donor. Study-level points and caveats: The diversity estimates, figures obtained from one million T cells, were considered underestimates.

The sequence derives from a woman aged 25 to 45 in good health. The chain recombines TRBV5-5 with TRBJ1-2; maybe TRBD1 (6 bases). Sequencing was carried out using blood. The DNA for the CDR3 is TGTGCCAGCAGTTGGGCAGGGGCCTATGGCTACACCTTC. Translated: CASSWAGAYGYTF. The whole variable domain, remainder taken from reference TRBV5-5 and TRBJ1-2, is DAGVTQSPTHLIKTRGQQVTLRCSPISGHKSVSWYQQVLGQGPQFIFQYYEKEERGRGNFPDRFSARQFPNYSSELNVNALLLGDSALYLCASSWAGAYGYTFGSGTRLTVV.